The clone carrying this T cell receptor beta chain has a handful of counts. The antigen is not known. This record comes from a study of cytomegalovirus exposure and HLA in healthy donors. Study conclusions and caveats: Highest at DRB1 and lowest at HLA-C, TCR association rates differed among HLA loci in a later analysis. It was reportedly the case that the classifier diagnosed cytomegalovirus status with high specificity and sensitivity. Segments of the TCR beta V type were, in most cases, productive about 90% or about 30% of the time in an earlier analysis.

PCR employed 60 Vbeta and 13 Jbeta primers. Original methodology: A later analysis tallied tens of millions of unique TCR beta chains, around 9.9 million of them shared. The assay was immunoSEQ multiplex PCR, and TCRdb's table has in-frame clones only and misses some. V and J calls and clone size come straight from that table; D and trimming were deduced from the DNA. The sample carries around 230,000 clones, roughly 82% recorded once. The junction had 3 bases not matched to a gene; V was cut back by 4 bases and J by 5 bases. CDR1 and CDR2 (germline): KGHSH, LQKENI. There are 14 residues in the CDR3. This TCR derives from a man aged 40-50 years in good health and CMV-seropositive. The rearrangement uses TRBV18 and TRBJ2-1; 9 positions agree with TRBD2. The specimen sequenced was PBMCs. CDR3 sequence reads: CASSLTSGNNEQFF. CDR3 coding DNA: TGTGCCAGCTCACTGACTAGCGGCAACAATGAGCAGTTCTTC.